Shown below are 20 T cell receptor beta chains from a single sample sequenced in a study of molecular identifiers for immune sequencing clone quantification. TCRdb processed the PCR reads anew with MiXCR; each CDR3 protein has one entry. The repertoire holds about 67,000 distinct CDR3 sequences, about a sixth seen once, with roughly 1.5% in the top ten. Sample: naive CD8+ T cells from blood, with Jurkat cell RNA spiked in. Subset: FACS-sorted CD8+CD4-CCR7+CD45RA+ naive T cells. Receptor source: a human donor in good health. Some libraries in this study had Jurkat cell RNA spiked in.

The sample holds one count of this clonotype. The chain recombines TRBV4-3 with TRBJ1-4; perhaps TRBD1 as D (6 bases). Looked up from germline, CDR1 is LGHNA and CDR2 is YSLEER. The CDR3 consists of 16 residues. V gave up 4 bases and J gave up 3 bases, with 15 bases separating them. CDR3 in DNA: TGCGCCAGCAGCCGAGGTAGGGGGTACCCTAATGAAAAACTGTTTTTT. Amino acid sequence: CASSRGRGYPNEKLFF.

This clonotype has ten or more counts. The V call is TRBV6-2 or TRBV6-3, the J call TRBJ2-1, with 8 bases lining up with TRBD2. CDR1 and CDR2 (germline): MNHEY, SVGEGT. Trimming cost V 7 bases and J 0 bases; bases outside gene matches: 5. The CDR3 consists of 15 residues. CDR3 in DNA: TGTGCCAGCAACCCTAGCGGGTTCTCCTACAATGAGCAGTTCTTC. Protein product: CASNPSGFSYNEQFF.

This clonotype was seen repeatedly, ten times or more. The genes are TRBV5-1 and TRBJ2-3; D gene uncertain. The germline gives CDR1 SGHRS, CDR2 YFSETQ. V was clipped by 0 bases and J by 2 bases, with 10 bases between them. This CDR3 comprises 15 residues. CDR3 loop: CASSLEVYPTDTQYF. In nucleotides, the CDR3 is TGCGCCAGCAGCTTGGAGGTTTACCCCACAGATACGCAGTATTTT.

There are a few counts of this clonotype. A much larger clone sits a single nucleotide away, making a read error possible. V is TRBV28 and J is TRBJ1-5, with unresolved D. In germline, CDR1 is MDHEN, CDR2 SYDVKM. V was shortened by 4 bases and J by 4 bases, with 14 bases between the two germline ends. The CDR3 is made up of 15 amino acids. DNA of the CDR3: TGTGCCAGCAGTTATCTGGCAGACCTAAATCAGCCCCAGCATTTT. It translates to CASSYLADLNQPQHF.

The V and J genes are TRBV7-3 and TRBJ2-3; no clear D gene. V shed 3 bases and J shed 4 bases, with 8 bases lying between them. This CDR3 region has 13 residues. The germline gives CDR1 SGHTA, CDR2 FQGTGA. CDR3 residues: CASSFKGSDTQYF. CDR3 DNA sequence: TGTGCCAGCAGCTTCAAGGGTTCAGATACGCAGTATTTT.

This clonotype has ten or more counts. The genes are TRBV7-2 and TRBJ2-7; D unresolved. Germline assignment: CDR1 SGHTA and CDR2 FQGNSA. V lost 5 bases, J lost 4 bases, and 9 bases lay in between. The CDR3 extends over 12 amino acids. The DNA for the CDR3 is TGTGCCAGCAGCCACACATCTTACGAGCAGTACTTC. Its translation: CASSHTSYEQYF.

This clonotype was picked up a small number of times. This chain uses TRBV15 with TRBJ1-5; a weak D match, TRBD1 (6 bases). The CDR3 loop spans 15 amino acids. Germline values: CDR1 LNHNV, CDR2 YYDKDF (reference sequence). The germline V and J ends were trimmed by 1 base and 5 bases, with 12 bases remaining between them. The CDR3 sequence: CATSRGQGNDQPQHF. The CDR3 DNA is TGTGCCACCAGCAGAGGCCAGGGGAATGATCAGCCCCAGCATTTT.

The chain joins TRBV7-6 to TRBJ1-5; 7 nucleotides match TRBD1. CDR1 is SGHVS and CDR2 is FNYEAQ in the germline V gene. This CDR3 spans 14 amino acids. J was trimmed by 10 bases and V by 2 bases; bases with no gene match: 8. In DNA form, the CDR3 reads TGTGCCAGCAGCTTAAGCAGGGGGGTGAGCCCCCAGCATTTT. Its translation is CASSLSRGVSPQHF. Full variable domain (remainder filled in from reference TRBV7-6 and TRBJ1-5): GAGVSQSPRYKVTKRGQDVALRCDPISGHVSLYWYRQALGQGPEFLTYFNYEAQQDKSGLPNDRFSAERPEGSISTLTIQRTEQRDSAMYRCASSLSRGVSPQHFGDGTRLSIL.

This clonotype was counted at least ten times. The V call is TRBV19, the J call TRBJ2-7; D not resolved. The CDR3 has 15 residues. Germline CDR1 LNHDA, CDR2 SQIVND (reference sequence). V was trimmed by 1 base and J by 3 bases, leaving 13 bases between them. The CDR3 nucleotides read TGTGCCAGTAGTATAGCTACTGATACGATCTACGAGCAGTACTTC. It encodes CASSIATDTIYEQYF.

This clonotype was observed many times. This sequence joins TRBV12-5 and TRBJ2-3, with D perhaps TRBD1 (5 bases). CDR1 and CDR2 (germline): LGHNT, FRNRAP. The V end was cut by 6 bases, the J end by 3 bases, with 10 bases between. The CDR3 loop spans 13 amino acids. The CDR3 protein is CASGRVRTDTQYF. The CDR3 nucleotides read TGTGCTAGTGGCAGGGTTCGAACAGATACGCAGTATTTT.

This clonotype appeared a few times. The chain is built from TRBV4-1 and TRBJ2-7; D gene uncertain. V was pared by 1 base and J by 3 bases, with 13 bases between. Germline CDR1 MGHRA, CDR2 YSYEKL. This CDR3 is built from 15 residues. CDR3 loop: CASSQGRSSNYEQYF. Here the CDR3 DNA reads TGCGCCAGCAGCCAAGGGCGTTCTAGTAACTACGAGCAGTACTTC.

A note on this clonotype: A clone one base away is much larger, so this may be a read error. The V call is TRBV19, the J call TRBJ1-5, with TRBD1 matching 7 bases. Germline-derived CDR1 and CDR2 are LNHDA and SQIVND (reference sequence). This CDR3 comprises 15 residues. CDR3 protein: CASSWIDRAGQPKHF. As DNA, the CDR3 is TGTGCCAGTAGTTGGATTGACAGGGCCGGTCAGCCCAAGCATTTT.

This clonotype was seen many times. V gene TRBV6-1 combines with J gene TRBJ1-5; D is unclear. Germline values: CDR1 MNHNS, CDR2 SASEGT. The CDR3 covers 14 residues. V shed 6 bases and J shed 0 bases, with 9 bases lying between them. DNA of the CDR3: TGTGCCAGCAGCCCAGGACTTAGCAATCAGCCCCAGCATTTT. Its protein product is CASSPGLSNQPQHF.

This clonotype was seen only a few times. The junction shows a germline mismatch at one end, possibly a read error. V usage is TRBV19 and J usage is TRBJ2-7, with a tentative D call TRBD1 (5 bases). The germline V gene has CDR1 LNHDA and CDR2 SQIVND (reference sequence). The CDR3 runs to 13 residues. The CDR3 sequence is CTSSTPGPYELYF. The CDR3 coding sequence is TGTACCAGTAGTACGCCAGGGCCTTACGAGCTGTACTTC.

This clonotype was seen repeatedly, ten times or more. This chain joins TRBV7-9 and TRBJ2-7; 7 bases match TRBD2. This CDR3 is 14 amino acids long. Looked up from germline, CDR1 is SEHNR and CDR2 is FQNEAQ (reference sequence). V was clipped by 4 bases and J by 4 bases; unmatched bases: 7. CDR3 coding DNA: TGTGCCAGCAGCTCGACGGGGCGGGGGTACGAGCAGTACTTC. It yields the protein CASSSTGRGYEQYF.

There are many counts of this clonotype. The V gene is TRBV6-2 or TRBV6-3, the J gene TRBJ2-4; TRBD1 aligns across 9 bases. The germline V gene has CDR1 MNHEY and CDR2 SVGEGT. V trimming: 5 bases; J trimming: 8 bases; junction bases outside the gene matches: 4. This CDR3 is 13 amino acids long. The CDR3 nucleotides read TGTGCCAGCAGTGGACAGGGGACGGACATTCAGTACTTC. The encoded protein is CASSGQGTDIQYF.

The table lists this clonotype with many counts. The chain carries TRBV15 and TRBJ2-5, with a weak D call TRBD2 (6 bases). The CDR3 spans 15 residues. The germline V gene encodes CDR1 LNHNV and CDR2 YYDKDF (reference sequence). V was cut by 6 bases and J by 1 base, with 15 bases left in between. In nucleotides, the CDR3 is TGTGCCACCAGAACAGAGAGTAGCGGCCAAGAGACCCAGTACTTC. Protein: CATRTESSGQETQYF.

This clonotype was seen at least ten times. CDR3 residues: CSVPVSGANVLTF. For the CDR3, the DNA is TGCAGCGTCCCCGTCTCCGGGGCCAACGTCCTGACTTTC. This chain joins TRBV29-1 and TRBJ2-6, with D unresolved. Germline V gene lookup returns CDR1 SQVTM and CDR2 ANQGSEA. CDR3 length equals 13 residues. The V end was cut by 6 bases, the J end by 4 bases, with 10 bases between.

This clonotype turned up a few times. The chain carries TRBV20-1 and TRBJ2-3, with 14 bases aligning to TRBD2. Germline V gene data show CDR1 as DFQATT and CDR2 as SNEGSKA (reference sequence). Unmatched junction bases numbered 11, after V lost 5 bases and J lost 4 bases. This CDR3 has 17 residues. CDR3 DNA: TGCAGTGCTTCGCCGGGACTAGCGGGAGTCTCACCAGATACGCAGTATTTT. It yields the protein CSASPGLAGVSPDTQYF.

This clonotype was recorded at least ten times. This chain joins TRBV28 and TRBJ2-5; maybe TRBD1 (6 bases). Looked up from germline, CDR1 is MDHEN and CDR2 is SYDVKM. The CDR3 has 15 amino acids. V lost 2 bases, J lost 2 bases, and 12 bases lay in between. CDR3 DNA sequence: TGTGCCAGCAGTTTAGTGGACAGCACTCAAGAGACCCAGTACTTC. The encoded protein is CASSLVDSTQETQYF.